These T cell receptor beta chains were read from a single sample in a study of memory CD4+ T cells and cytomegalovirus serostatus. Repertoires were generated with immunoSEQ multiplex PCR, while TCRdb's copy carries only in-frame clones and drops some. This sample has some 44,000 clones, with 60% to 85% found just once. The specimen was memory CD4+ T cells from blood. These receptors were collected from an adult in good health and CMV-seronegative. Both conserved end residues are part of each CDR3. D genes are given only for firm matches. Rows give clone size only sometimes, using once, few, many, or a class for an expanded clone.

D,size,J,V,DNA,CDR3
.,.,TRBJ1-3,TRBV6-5,TGTGCCAGCAGGTCCGACAGGTCCTCTGGAAACACCATATATTTT,CASRSDRSSGNTIYF
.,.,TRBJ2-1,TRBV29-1,TGCAGCGTTGGGGAGAGCCCATGGGGTGGCAATGAGCAGTTCTTC,CSVGESPWGGNEQFF
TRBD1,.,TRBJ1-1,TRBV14,TGTGCCAGCAGCCAACGGACAGGGATGCACACTGAAGCTTTCTTT,CASSQRTGMHTEAFF
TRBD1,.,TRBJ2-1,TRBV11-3,TGTGCCAGCAGTCAGGGACAGGGCAACTACAATGAGCAGTTCTTC,CASSQGQGNYNEQFF
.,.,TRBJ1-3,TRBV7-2,TGTGCCAGCAGCCTAAAGGGCGGGGGGATGACTGGAAACACCATATATTTT,CASSLKGGGMTGNTIYF
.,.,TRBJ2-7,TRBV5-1,TGCGCCACCAGAGGTGAGCAGTACTTC,CATRGEQYF
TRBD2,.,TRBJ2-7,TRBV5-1,TGCGCCAGATCCGGGACTAGCGGGGTGGAGCAGTACTTC,CARSGTSGVEQYF
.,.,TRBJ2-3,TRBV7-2,TGTGCCAGCAGCTTATCACTGCAAAAGGCAGATACGCAGTATTTT,CASSLSLQKADTQYF
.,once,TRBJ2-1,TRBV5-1,TGCGCCAGCAGCTTGCAGGGCTTTTCTTACAATGAGCAGTTCTTC,CASSLQGFSYNEQFF
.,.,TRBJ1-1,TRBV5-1,TGCGCCAGCAGCGGGGAGGCTTTCTTT,CASSGEAFF
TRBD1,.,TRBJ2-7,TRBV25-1,TGTGCCAGCTCTGGCGGGACAGGGGCCCCCTACGAGCAGTACTTC,CASSGGTGAPYEQYF
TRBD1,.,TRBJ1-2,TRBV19,TGTGCCAGTAGTCGACAGGGGGCATTTGGGTTGAACTATGGCTACACCTTC,CASSRQGAFGLNYGYTF
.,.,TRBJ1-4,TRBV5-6,TGTGCCAGCAGCCGGCCCAATGAAAAACTGTTTTTT,CASSRPNEKLFF